Described below is a single T cell receptor beta chain sequence and its context. The table came from immunoSEQ multiplex PCR; TCRdb's copy has only in-frame clones and leaves some out. This sample has nearly 65,000 clones, with around 90% found just once. The sample comes from a study of OX40 agonist ivuxolimab in advanced cancers. The CDR3 consists of 14 residues. Germline loops: CDR1 SGDLS, CDR2 YYNGEE. The V gene end was trimmed by 6 bases and the J gene end by 4 bases; junction bases not matched to a gene: 6. The sequence came from an adult with an advanced solid tumor such as melanoma, head and neck, liver or kidney cancer. The chain combines TRBV9 with TRBJ2-1; 8 positions match TRBD2. Sequencing was performed on CD4+ or CD8+ T cells sorted from blood, taken in a trial of the OX40 agonist ivuxolimab. The CDR3 coding sequence is TGTGCCAGCAACGGGGGGGCACCGTACAATGAGCAGTTCTTC. Its translation: CASNGGAPYNEQFF.